This note documents a single T cell receptor beta chain sequence. Its binding antigen is unknown. No much larger clone exists at a distance of one base, and base qualities are not known. This sample was taken from a study of cytomegalovirus exposure and HLA in healthy donors (dated by TCRdb to 2016 to 2017). Concerning the study at large: In an earlier analysis of around 540 of the donors, roughly 300 Gb of sequence data and just under 120 million unique TCR beta sequences from approximately 180 million T cells were reported. About 300 gigabases of sequencing data and 78 million or so unique TCR sequences were included in an early release covering about 620 HLA-typed donors. Of the roughly 400 genotyped donors, approximately 83% fell in the genetic ancestry cluster associated with self-reported Caucasian donors. The study aimed to test whether cataloging public T cell receptors could reveal signatures of past pathogen exposure. The study profiled the T cell repertoires of under 700 subjects by immunosequencing and related them to cytomegalovirus serostatus. Along with the 666-subject first cohort, a separate validation cohort of some 130 different subjects was used. High-throughput TCR immunosequencing, statistical association of individual TCRs with disease status, and machine learning were combined to predict cytomegalovirus infection status. To study patterns of TCR occurrence, a later analysis re-analyzed previously published TCR beta repertoires from more than 550 donors and added high-resolution HLA genotyping. Rather than drawing on any new phenotypic data, the later analysis identified candidate immune exposures from TCR beta sequences and the way those sequences occurred across donors. An earlier analysis of roughly 600 of the donors used high-throughput TCR beta sequencing to judge whether each TCR beta V gene segment behaved as functional or pseudogenic. Donor age, sex, ethnicity and CMV serostatus were collected together with the repertoire data. A later genetic analysis used genome-wide SNP genotypes for about 65% of the roughly 700 donors, treating that subset as a discovery cohort. All discovery cohort repertoires had been generated on a single sequencing platform. Class I and class II HLA loci were covered by the typing at four-digit resolution. The number of typed donors differed by locus: roughly 629-640 for A, B, C, DRB1 and DQB1; roughly 510 for DQA1; approximately 600 for DPA1; and about 470 for DPB1. Several DR-DQ haplotypes were handled as single units for association and clustering because linkage in the cohort was strong. Across some 400 genotyped donors of the cohort, an average of approximately 220,000 unique TCR beta nucleotide sequences per donor were sequenced, and 15% to 20% of those sequences were non-productive.

The protocol used for the library was the immunoSEQ multiplex PCR assay. A mixture of 60 forward primers for TCR Vbeta segments and 13 reverse primers for TCR Jbeta segments was used in the multiplex PCR. Amplification of the CDR3 region of rearranged TCR beta genes was performed with a multiplex PCR assay on genomic DNA. The Illumina HiSeq System was used to sequence the amplified TCR beta libraries as 87-base-pair reads. Per the source publication's procedure: A later analysis tallied some 79 million unique TCR beta chains across the 666 repertoires, and about 12 million of those chains were shared by two or more donors. Raw reads were error-corrected and collapsed into unique sequences by a nearest-neighbor algorithm in which closely related sequences were merged to remove PCR and sequencing errors. V, D and J gene segments were assigned by aligning CDR3 sequences to IMGT reference sequences. Each retained sequence needed at least a six-nucleotide match to both a V gene segment and a J gene segment. A rearrangement counted as productive if the CDR3 had no stop codons and remained in frame with V and J, and every other rearrangement counted as non-productive. Following IMGT convention, CDR3 was defined as the stretch from the second conserved V-encoded cysteine to the conserved J-encoded phenylalanine. The earlier analysis of some 550 of the donors excluded any sequence lacking an unambiguous match to a single V gene segment. An earlier analysis of 587 of the donors called V segments functional above 56.7% productive rearrangements and segregating when the between-donor standard deviation exceeded 5%. A statistical classification framework was built to diagnose cytomegalovirus status from the catalog of TCR beta chain sequences. V and J gene assignment, in a later analysis, came from comparing TCR nucleotide sequences with IMGT/GENE-DB human TR gene sequences. A later analysis assigned CDR3 sequences and most-parsimonious VDJ recombination scenarios with the TCRdist pipeline. In a later analysis, each TCR beta chain was defined by its CDR3 amino acid sequence together with its V-gene family, and reads lacking a unique V-gene family were excluded. In a later analysis, a few hundred highly shared, low-generation-probability nucleotide sequences were removed to address suspected cross-contamination and a sequencing artifact. In a later analysis, a clonal expansion index for each public chain was calculated from normalized within-repertoire ranks of inferred template counts. A later analysis computed generation probabilities with a VDJ recombination model fitted to out-of-frame rearrangements, and checked the results against IGoR. In a later analysis, TCR-TCR, TCR-HLA and TCR-CMV co-occurrence was scored with hypergeometric tests, and a repertoire-size bias correction was applied to TCR pairs. To estimate false discovery rates, a later analysis permuted the HLA or CMV assignments 20 times. In a later analysis, co-occurring TCRs were grouped with DBSCAN, and TCRdist sequence similarity was added when clustering was performed within HLA-allele-positive subsets. For co-occurrence clustering, repertoires with fewer than 30,000 or more than 120,000 public chains were excluded, along with five repertoires with anomalous nucleotide sharing. Entries here come from immuneACCESS through TCRdb and include only in-frame sequences with V and J called. Some clones fail to appear in such tables; in the studies checked, an unresolved V gene covers under half of the shortfall, and the cause of the remainder is unknown. D and trimming were read from the DNA, whereas the V and J calls and clone size are those reported in that table. Here the sample has approximately 150,000 clones; around 77% occur a single time. Roughly 0.9% of the sample is in the top ten clones.

In total, about 650 healthy bone marrow donors made up the cohort. At the time of sampling, all cohort members were nominally healthy, though unrecorded immune exposures were likely present. The donor was CMV seronegative and belonged to the group of 352 seronegative cohort members. Every donor gave a peripheral blood sample, and the peripheral blood mononuclear cells from that sample were used for TCR beta sequencing. Genomic DNA extraction from the blood cell samples was performed with the Qiagen DNeasy Blood Extraction Kit. From the germline V gene, CDR1 is SGHRS and CDR2 is YFSETQ. The CDR3, from cysteine to phenylalanine, totals 16 residues. Only the CDR3 region is kept as DNA, spanning 48 bases read in frame from base 1. V is pared back by 0 bases and J by 0 bases, with 10 bases lying between the germline termini. Study-level results and caveats: In this cohort, only TCR beta chains were sequenced, and detectable features were limited by the absence of alpha or paired-chain data. Presence/absence analyses assumed roughly uniform sequencing depth across donors, an assumption that may not hold. The study gave a list of 150 to 200 TCR beta chains associated with cytomegalovirus. Compared with the approximately 670-donor mean, donors in an Asian-associated ancestry cluster had fewer N-insertions in productive TCRs, according to a later genetic analysis. In a later analysis, several top co-occurrence clusters were reported to appear linked to parvovirus B19, influenza, CMV and Epstein-Barr virus. In a later analysis, HLA-associated TCR beta chains were found to be more clonally expanded and to have lower generation probabilities than equally common non-associated chains. When HLA alleles, especially DR and DQ, strongly co-occurred, TCR associations were difficult to assign to individual alleles. Because the 87-base-pair reads could not distinguish some IMGT-functional V segments, including TRBV6-2 and TRBV6-3, those segments were excluded. In vitro tests confirmed that a few of the cytomegalovirus-associated TCR beta chains recognize cytomegalovirus antigens. It was suggested by the authors that the approach could potentially be generalized to other disease states and immunological phenotypes. Correlated functional status among segregating V segments might reflect linkage disequilibrium, but an unknown experimental factor could not be ruled out. In an earlier analysis of about 550 of the donors, most TCR beta V segments were observed in productive rearrangements about 90% or about 30% of the time, broadly matching IMGT annotations. Because HLA typing was unavailable for some donors at each locus, only the typed subset was used in association tests. Some 16 rarely observed V segments, including chromosome 9 orphons, were excluded from the earlier analysis of approximately 600 of the donors because counts were too low. V-gene and J-gene trimming of TCR beta chains was associated with a missense DCLRE1C variant in a later genetic analysis, and the association was replicated in an independent cohort. Most TCR sequences were observed very rarely across donors, whereas some public TCRs were present in many individuals. A further reported finding was that TCR beta sequences accurately predicted the HLA-A and HLA-B alleles for most subjects in the first cohort. In a later analysis, the rate of TCR association differed among HLA loci, with DRB1 alleles having the most associated TCRs and HLA-C alleles having the fewest. A cluster of highly shared sequence variants was judged likely to represent a technical artifact of the sequencing pipeline. In a later analysis, 15,000 to 20,000 TCR beta sequences were associated with specific HLA alleles at a false discovery rate of 0.05. For the cohort, immune exposure information was limited to CMV serostatus. A later analysis found that most CMV-associated TCR beta chains appeared HLA-restricted, with HLA associations seemingly driven largely by CMV exposure. The classifier was reported to diagnose cytomegalovirus status with high specificity and sensitivity in both the original cohort and the validation cohort.

The TCR originated in a woman aged 60-75 years in good health and CMV-seronegative. The specimen sequenced was PBMCs. Rearrangement joined TRBV5-1 to TRBJ1-3; the D gene is unclear. CDR3 reads: CASSLVAGDSGNTIYF. The sequenced DNA is TGCGCCAGCAGCTTGGTGGCAGGCGACTCTGGAAACACCATATATTTT.